These 25 T cell receptor beta chains originate from one sample sequenced in a study of response to subunit inactivated influenza vaccine. TCRdb reprocessed the RT-PCR reads via MiXCR and lists one record per CDR3 protein. The repertoire holds about 500,000 distinct CDR3 sequences, with 10% to 15% as singletons. Sample: PBMCs from blood, taken around seven weeks after vaccination. The receptors were gathered from a man aged 50 or older who received an inactivated influenza vaccine.

This clonotype was observed a few times. The chain has TRBV20-1 and TRBJ2-1; D gene uncertain. The length of the CDR3 is 13 residues. Trimming took 0 bases from V and 9 from J, leaving 12 bases between them. CDR1 and CDR2 from the germline V gene are DFQATT and SNEGSKA (reference sequence). CDR3 nucleotide sequence: TGCAGTGCTAGAGATCGGACCTTTGGTGAGCAGTTCTTC. This encodes CSARDRTFGEQFF.

This clonotype was counted between two and nine times. The chain joins TRBV11-2 to TRBJ1-1; D call uncertain. The V and J ends lost 4 bases and 11 bases respectively, with 14 bases between them. CDR1 SGHAT and CDR2 FQNNGV come from the germline V gene. The CDR3 length is 12 residues. As DNA, the CDR3 is TGTGCCAGCAGCTCCCTAAATAACCGGGCTTTCTTT. This translates into CASSSLNNRAFF.

This clonotype was seen more than once but under ten times. The rearrangement links TRBV18 to TRBJ2-6; D not certain. Trimming shortened V by 0 bases and J by 0 bases, and 3 bases separated the two germline ends. CDR3 length: 15 amino acids. Germline CDR1 and CDR2: KGHSH and LQKENI. CDR3 amino acids: CASSPPGSGANVLTF. In DNA form, the CDR3 reads TGTGCCAGCTCACCACCTGGCTCTGGGGCCAACGTCCTGACTTTC.

The rearrangement links TRBV7-2 to TRBJ1-6; a weak D match, TRBD1 (6 bases). The CDR3 extends over 13 amino acids. V lost 4 bases and J lost 10, with 11 bases in between. Looked up from germline, CDR1 is SGHTA and CDR2 is FQGNSA. The CDR3, as DNA: TGTGCCAGCAGCTCGGACAGCTTCTCACCCCTCCACTTT. Amino acid sequence: CASSSDSFSPLHF.

The chain uses TRBV6-6 and TRBJ2-1; no clear D gene. CDR1 MNHNY and CDR2 SVGAGI come from the germline V gene (reference sequence). This CDR3 comprises 12 residues. Trimming took 2 bases from V and 5 from J, leaving 4 bases between them. DNA of the CDR3: TGTGCCAGCAGTTACACCGACAATGAGCAGTTCTTC. Translating gives CASSYTDNEQFF.

V is TRBV11-2 and J is TRBJ2-7; 8 nucleotides agree with TRBD1. V was pared by 0 bases and J by 4 bases, with 8 bases of the junction left unmatched. This CDR3 is 16 amino acids long. Germline CDR1 SGHAT, CDR2 FQNNGV. The CDR3 loop reads CASSLETGARGYEQYF. CDR3 DNA: TGTGCCAGCAGCTTAGAGACAGGGGCACGAGGGTACGAGCAGTACTTC.

The DNA for the CDR3 is TGTGCCTGGGCGACGGGACAGTCCCAAAACATTCAGTACTTC. Translated: CAWATGQSQNIQYF. The rearrangement joins TRBV30 to TRBJ2-4, with TRBD1 identical over 7 bases. The CDR3 is made up of 14 amino acids. Per germline, CDR1 GTSNPN and CDR2 SVGIG (reference sequence). The trim removed 5 bases at V and 5 bases at J, leaving 9 bases unmatched.

J is TRBJ1-5 and V is TRBV5-1; the D gene is possibly TRBD1 (5 bases). The CDR3 runs 18 residues. Trimming removed 10 bases from V and 1 base from J, with 27 bases in between. Per germline, CDR1 SGHRS and CDR2 YFSETQ. This CDR3 is CARVQVKSLGGSNQPQHF. As DNA, the CDR3 is TGCGCCCGAGTACAGGTAAAGTCTCTCGGGGGAAGCAATCAGCCCCAGCATTTT.

This clonotype has just a few counts. The chain joins TRBV7-2 to TRBJ2-2, with 11 bases that match TRBD2. The germline gives CDR1 SGHTA, CDR2 FQGNSA. The J segment lost 2 bases and the V segment lost 3 bases, leaving 2 bases of the junction unmatched. The CDR3 extends over 16 amino acids. For the CDR3, the DNA is TGTGCCAGCAGCTTGACTAGCGGGGTTAACACCGGGGAGCTGTTTTTT. As protein: CASSLTSGVNTGELFF.

The V and J genes are TRBV5-5 and TRBJ2-2, with D unclear. The CDR3 spans 12 residues. Germline V gene sequence: CDR1 SGHKS, CDR2 YYEKEE (reference sequence). The ends were cut back, 0 bases at V and 7 bases at J, with 4 bases in the middle. Here the CDR3 reads CASSLDDGELFF. The CDR3 DNA reads TGTGCCAGCAGCTTGGACGACGGGGAGCTGTTTTTT.

The table lists this clonotype with a few counts. The rearrangement uses TRBV27 and TRBJ1-6; TRBD1 aligns across 8 bases. The V gene end was trimmed by 6 bases and the J gene end by 13 bases; junction bases not matched to a gene: 5. The CDR3 length is 12 residues. Germline CDR1 MNHEY, CDR2 SMNVEV (reference sequence). CDR3 sequence (DNA): TGTGCCAGCAGGGCAGGGGGCCTTCCCCTCCACTTT. It translates to CASRAGGLPLHF.

This clonotype showed up many times. The chain employs TRBV9 and TRBJ1-2; D call uncertain. V gave up 1 base and J gave up 4 bases, with 14 bases separating them. This CDR3 region has 15 residues. Germline V lookup: CDR1 SGDLS, CDR2 YYNGEE. The CDR3 sequence: CASSVTRQATYGYTF. CDR3 in DNA: TGTGCCAGCAGCGTAACCCGTCAGGCCACCTATGGCTACACCTTC.

The sample holds a few counts of this clonotype. The chain couples TRBV6-2 or TRBV6-3 to TRBJ2-5; 7 bases are shared with TRBD1. The V gene's germline CDR1 is MNHEY and CDR2 SVGEGT. The CDR3 is 13 residues long. The V segment lost 6 bases and the J segment 4 bases; nucleotides outside the gene matches: 5. The CDR3 sequence: CASRRGQRETQYF. The CDR3 nucleotides are TGTGCCAGCAGGAGGGGACAGCGAGAGACCCAGTACTTC.

This clonotype was detected ten times or more. The V gene is TRBV29-1, the J gene TRBJ2-2; D gene unclear. The germline V and J ends were trimmed by 3 bases and 2 bases, with 19 bases remaining between them. Germline values: CDR1 SQVTM, CDR2 ANQGSEA. The CDR3 contains 17 residues. In nucleotides, the CDR3 is TGCAGCGTTGAGCGCACCGGCTCAGACCCAAACACCGGGGAGCTGTTTTTT. This encodes CSVERTGSDPNTGELFF.

This clonotype was detected ten times or more. The chain carries TRBV5-1 and TRBJ2-7; D remains ambiguous. The CDR3 runs to 14 residues. Germline V CDR1 and CDR2: SGHRS, YFSETQ. V dropped 4 bases and J dropped 4 bases, with 15 bases sitting between them. The CDR3 region is CASSMMMAEYEQYF. CDR3 coding DNA: TGCGCCAGCAGCATGATGATGGCGGAGTACGAGCAGTACTTC.

This clonotype was counted a few times. The rearrangement joins TRBV20-1 to TRBJ2-7; 9 bases match TRBD1. The length of the CDR3 is 13 residues. Trimming cost V 5 bases and J 4 bases; bases outside gene matches: 6. Germline V lookup: CDR1 DFQATT, CDR2 SNEGSKA (reference sequence). The CDR3 spells CSAPGTGPYEQYF. CDR3 coding DNA: TGCAGTGCTCCCGGGACAGGGCCTTACGAGCAGTACTTC.

This clonotype was detected ten times or more. V usage is TRBV4-1 and J usage is TRBJ2-5, with a possible D match to TRBD1 (5 bases). Per the germline V gene, CDR1 is MGHRA and CDR2 is YSYEKL. The length of the CDR3 is 13 residues. V was pared by 5 bases and J by 5 bases, with 12 bases between. CDR3: CASSTPAGETQYF. CDR3 DNA sequence: TGCGCCAGCAGCACCCCAGCAGGGGAGACCCAGTACTTC.

V gene TRBV5-1 combines with J gene TRBJ1-1; no clear D. Trimming took 0 bases from V and 0 from J, leaving 12 bases between them. CDR1 is SGHRS, CDR2 YFSETQ, per germline. The CDR3 runs 16 residues. CDR3 sequence: CASSLGPSIMNTEAFF. CDR3 sequence (DNA): TGCGCCAGCAGCTTGGGACCGAGTATCATGAACACTGAAGCTTTCTTT.

This clonotype was observed a few times. V usage is TRBV6-6 and J usage is TRBJ1-2; D may be TRBD1 (6 bases). V lost 2 bases to trimming and J lost 6 bases, with 10 bases between them. This CDR3 contains 13 residues. Germline CDR1 MNHNY, CDR2 SVGAGI (reference sequence). CDR3 loop: CASSYQNRDGYTF. The DNA of the CDR3 is TGTGCCAGCAGTTACCAAAACAGGGATGGCTACACCTTC.

This clonotype was found a few times. The genes are TRBV6-2 or TRBV6-3 and TRBJ1-2; D gene uncertain. Germline V gene lookup returns CDR1 MNHEY and CDR2 SVGEGT. The V end lost 0 bases, the J end lost 4 bases, and 6 bases lay between the germline ends. This CDR3 is 13 amino acids long. The CDR3: CASSYSISYGYTF. The DNA for the CDR3 is TGTGCCAGCAGTTACTCGATCAGCTATGGCTACACCTTC.

This chain connects TRBV5-1 to TRBJ2-7; maybe TRBD2 (6 bases). CDR3 size: 14 residues. The V gene's germline CDR1 is SGHRS and CDR2 YFSETQ. The V and J ends lost 1 base and 3 bases respectively, with 11 bases between them. CDR3 sequence reads: CASSLTGADYEQYF. In DNA form, the CDR3 reads TGCGCCAGCAGCTTGACGGGAGCGGACTACGAGCAGTACTTC.

There are a few counts of this clonotype. This rearrangement joins TRBV6-2 or TRBV6-3 to TRBJ2-3; D perhaps matches TRBD1 (6 bases). V lost 6 bases to trimming and J lost 2 bases, with 12 bases between them. CDR3 length equals 14 residues. Germline V CDR1 and CDR2: MNHEY, SVGEGT. The DNA of the CDR3 is TGTGCCAGCAGCTGGGGGACACTCACAGATACGCAGTATTTT. This gives the protein CASSWGTLTDTQYF.

The rearrangement joins TRBV28 to TRBJ2-7; D is possibly TRBD1 (6 bases). Germline V gene sequence: CDR1 MDHEN, CDR2 SYDVKM. V dropped 7 bases and J dropped 0 bases, with 16 bases sitting between them. This CDR3 region has 15 residues. The CDR3 region is CASTSPRGSSYEQYF. Here the CDR3 DNA reads TGTGCCAGCACCTCCCCTAGGGGGTCCTCCTACGAGCAGTACTTC.

This clonotype was seen ten or more times. The chain uses TRBV20-1 and TRBJ2-7; 10 bases are a match to TRBD2. After removal of 1 base from V and 4 bases from J, the junction contained 7 bases not matched to a gene. From germline, CDR1 is DFQATT and CDR2 SNEGSKA (reference sequence). This CDR3 region has 15 residues. The CDR3 sequence is CSARAASGGSYEQYF. CDR3 DNA sequence: TGCAGTGCTAGAGCGGCTAGCGGGGGTAGTTACGAGCAGTACTTC.

There are many counts of this clonotype. J is TRBJ2-1 and V is TRBV12-3 or TRBV12-4; 7 nucleotides match TRBD1. V lost 6 bases to trimming and J lost 4 bases; unmatched junction nucleotides: 3. The length of the CDR3 is 13 residues. The CDR3 loop reads CASRRQGYNEQFF. DNA for the CDR3: TGTGCCAGCAGAAGACAGGGTTACAATGAGCAGTTCTTC.